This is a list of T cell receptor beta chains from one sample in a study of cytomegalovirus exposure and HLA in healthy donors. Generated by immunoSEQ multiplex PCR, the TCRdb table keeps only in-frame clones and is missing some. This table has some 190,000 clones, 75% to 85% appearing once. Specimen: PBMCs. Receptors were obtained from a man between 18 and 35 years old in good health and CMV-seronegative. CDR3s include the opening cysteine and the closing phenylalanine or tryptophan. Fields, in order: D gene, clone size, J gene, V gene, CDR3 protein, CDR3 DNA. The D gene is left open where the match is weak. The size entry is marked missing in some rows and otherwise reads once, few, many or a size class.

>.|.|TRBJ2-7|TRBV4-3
CASSQGLGPTGSTYEQYF
TGCGCCAGCAGCCAAGGCTTAGGTCCCACAGGGTCAACCTACGAGCAGTACTTC
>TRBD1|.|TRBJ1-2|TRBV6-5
CASTTSPWTGHGYTF
TGTGCCAGCACTACCTCACCCTGGACAGGGCATGGCTACACCTTC
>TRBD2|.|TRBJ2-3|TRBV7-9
CASSLPGSGATDTQYF
TGTGCCAGCAGCCTCCCGGGTAGCGGGGCCACAGATACGCAGTATTTT
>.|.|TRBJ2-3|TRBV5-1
CASSFQRRQSTDTQYF
TGCGCCAGCAGCTTCCAGCGACGGCAAAGCACAGATACGCAGTATTTT
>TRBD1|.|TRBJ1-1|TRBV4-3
CASSQVGRQGGAFF
TGCGCCAGCAGCCAAGTAGGGCGACAGGGAGGAGCTTTCTTT
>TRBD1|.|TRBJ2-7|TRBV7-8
CASSQERGTGNHEQYF
TGTGCCAGCAGCCAAGAACGCGGGACAGGGAATCACGAGCAGTACTTC
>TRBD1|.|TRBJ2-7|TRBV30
CAWSTGTGYHEQYF
TGTGCCTGGAGCACCGGGACAGGGTACCACGAGCAGTACTTC
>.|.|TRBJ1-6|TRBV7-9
CASSLGRLDSPLHF
TGTGCCAGCAGCTTAGGCAGGTTGGATTCACCCCTCCACTTT
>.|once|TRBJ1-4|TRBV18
CASSPPTGTGEKLFF
TGTGCCAGCTCACCCCCGACAGGAACTGGTGAAAAACTGTTTTTT
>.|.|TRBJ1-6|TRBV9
CASSPQSNSPLHF
TGTGCCAGCAGCCCCCAATCAAATTCACCCCTCCACTTT
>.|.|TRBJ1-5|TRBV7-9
CASSLGRGGQPQHF
TGTGCCAGCAGCTTAGGCAGGGGTGGGCAGCCCCAGCATTTT
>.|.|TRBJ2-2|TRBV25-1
CASSEYNGGLTGELFF
TGTGCCAGCAGTGAATATAACGGGGGGCTCACCGGGGAGCTGTTTTTT
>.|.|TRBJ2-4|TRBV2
CASSEGQGGNIQYF
TGTGCCAGCAGTGAAGGCCAGGGTGGGAACATTCAGTACTTC
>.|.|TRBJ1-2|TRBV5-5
CASTVDRVNYGYTF
TGTGCCAGCACCGTGGACAGAGTAAACTATGGCTACACCTTC
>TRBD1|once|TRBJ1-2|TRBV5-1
CASSLVDRGGYTF
TGCGCCAGCAGCTTGGTGGACAGGGGTGGCTACACCTTC
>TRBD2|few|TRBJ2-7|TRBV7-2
CASSVSGGEQYF
TGTGCCAGCAGCGTTAGCGGGGGCGAGCAGTACTTC
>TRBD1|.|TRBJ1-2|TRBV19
CASSIWSGQGGYTF
TGTGCCAGTAGTATTTGGTCGGGACAGGGAGGCTACACCTTC
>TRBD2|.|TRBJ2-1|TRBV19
CASSKTSGGYNEQFF
TGTGCCAGTAGCAAGACTAGCGGGGGTTACAATGAGCAGTTCTTC
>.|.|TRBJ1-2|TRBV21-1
CASSKGPGTGQVYTF
TGTGCCAGCAGCAAAGGCCCCGGGACAGGGCAAGTCTACACCTTC
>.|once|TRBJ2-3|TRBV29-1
CSVDKGTGPIDTQYF
TGCAGCGTTGATAAGGGAACAGGGCCAATAGATACGCAGTATTTT
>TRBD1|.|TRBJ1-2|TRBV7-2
CASSSLQGLYGYTF
TGTGCCAGCAGCTCCCTACAGGGGCTCTATGGCTACACCTTC
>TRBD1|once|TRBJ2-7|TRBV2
CASSEAGQDYEQYF
TGTGCCAGCAGTGAAGCGGGACAGGACTACGAGCAGTACTTC
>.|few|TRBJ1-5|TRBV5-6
CASSSQGIQPQHF
TGTGCCAGCAGCTCACAGGGTATTCAGCCCCAGCATTTT
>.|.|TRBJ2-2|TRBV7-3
CASSLTAGGRNTGELFF
TGTGCCAGCAGCTTAACGGCCGGGGGACGGAACACCGGGGAGCTGTTTTTT
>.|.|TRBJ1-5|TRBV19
CASSSQEVSNQPQHF
TGTGCCAGTAGTAGCCAAGAGGTCTCTAATCAGCCCCAGCATTTT
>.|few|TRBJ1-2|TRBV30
CAWSDGPGLDGYTF
TGTGCCTGGAGTGATGGGCCAGGGTTGGATGGCTACACCTTC
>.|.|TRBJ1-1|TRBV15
CATSTLNTGNEAFF
TGTGCCACCAGCACCCTTAATACAGGGAATGAAGCTTTCTTT
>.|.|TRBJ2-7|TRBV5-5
CASSGRVRNEQYF
TGTGCCAGCAGCGGCAGGGTGAGAAACGAGCAGTACTTC
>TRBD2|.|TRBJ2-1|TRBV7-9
CASSLRGLAAWVDEQFF
TGTGCCAGCAGCTTAAGGGGACTAGCGGCCTGGGTCGATGAGCAGTTCTTC
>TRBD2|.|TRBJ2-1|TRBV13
CASSFTSGGNNEQFF
TGTGCCAGCAGCTTTACTAGCGGGGGAAACAATGAGCAGTTCTTC
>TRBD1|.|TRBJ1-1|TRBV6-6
CASSYSTGRITEAFF
TGTGCCAGCAGTTACTCGACAGGGCGAATCACTGAAGCTTTCTTT
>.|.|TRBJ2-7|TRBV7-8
CASSLRVSPGRADEQYF
TGTGCCAGCAGCTTAAGGGTCTCCCCGGGCAGGGCCGACGAGCAGTACTTC
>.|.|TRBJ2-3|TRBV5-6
CASSQVQLGDTQYF
TGTGCCAGCAGCCAGGTCCAGCTTGGAGATACGCAGTATTTT
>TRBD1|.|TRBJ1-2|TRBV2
CASSPPTGTYYGYTF
TGTGCCAGCAGCCCCCCGACAGGGACCTACTATGGCTACACCTTC